What follows describes a single T cell receptor (beta chain). Its antigen remains unknown. The source of the sample is a study of T cell repertoires in cytomegalovirus infection. At the level of the study: Newly reported HLA-C-restricted and thoroughly characterized HLA-B-restricted CMV epitopes were employed. Public TCR beta signatures marked donors with CMV infection and the matching HLA. General study results and limits: Accumulated public TCR beta family frequency recognized individuals carrying CMV together with the relevant HLA. HLA-C-restricted CMV-specific TCR beta clonotypes were dominant in the ex vivo response.

TCRdb fed the reads into MiXCR, producing one record per CDR3 protein. The repertoire has 680,000 or so distinct CDR3 sequences, roughly a third of them found once; the top ten carry roughly 20%. V lost 1 base and J lost 1, with 20 bases in between. Germline CDR1 and CDR2: SGHVS and FQNEAQ. This CDR3 has 18 amino acids. The chain joins TRBV7-8 to TRBJ2-7, with a weak D call TRBD2 (6 bases). The specimen comprised cultured PBMCs, sampled from culture after CMV antigen stimulation. The source is a human donor in good health (CMV status not recorded). Some clones in this sample may be carry-over from other donors' samples. In nucleotides, the CDR3 is TGTGCCAGCAGCTTAGGTCCGGTCGGGAGAGCCCTATCCTACGAGCAGTACTTC. Translated: CASSLGPVGRALSYEQYF.